Shown below are 28 T cell receptor beta chains from a single sample sequenced in a study of T and B cells in COVID-19 patients. TRB rearrangements were amplified by multiplex PCR with BIOMED2 TRB-A/B primers. Each CDR3 protein gets one entry after TCRdb re-called the multiplex PCR reads with MiXCR. Of 2,000 to 2,500 distinct CDR3 sequences listed, about 28% are singletons. From blood, about 240-550 ng of genomic DNA served as TRB template. Sample: blood. These receptor sequences come from a human donor with active COVID-19.

This clonotype is large within its sample. The V and J genes are TRBV29-1 and TRBJ2-2; no reliable D call. V was trimmed by 5 bases and J by 0 bases, leaving 10 bases between them. The CDR3 sequence is 14 residues long. Germline V gene lookup returns CDR1 SQVTM and CDR2 ANQGSEA. This chain's CDR3 is CSVLPDANTGELFF. CDR3 bases: TGCAGCGTTCTTCCCGACGCGAACACCGGGGAGCTGTTTTTT.

This clonotype came up many times. The chain employs TRBV12-3 or TRBV12-4 and TRBJ2-7; 11 nucleotides line up with TRBD1. The CDR3 loop spans 14 amino acids. Trimming took 6 bases from V and 5 from J; bases not matched to a gene: 6. The DNA for the CDR3 is TGTGCCAGCAGCCTCGGGACAGGGGGTGACGAGCAGTACTTC. Translated: CASSLGTGGDEQYF.

This clonotype qualifies as medium-sized. DNA of the CDR3: TGTGCCAGCAGTTCATACAGGGGAAGGGAGAACGAGCAGTACTTC. Protein product: CASSSYRGRENEQYF. The gene calls are TRBV6-5 and TRBJ2-7; 7 nucleotides agree with TRBD1. The length of the CDR3 is 15 residues. After removal of 4 bases from V and 5 bases from J, the junction contained 11 bases not matched to a gene. CDR1 and CDR2 (germline): MNHEY, SVGAGI.

As to this clonotype: A read error may be the cause here, since a much bigger clone is one base away. V gene TRBV6-5 combines with J gene TRBJ2-1; possibly TRBD2 for D (7 bases). V lost 8 bases and J 6 bases, leaving 20 bases between the germline ends. The germline V gene has CDR1 MNHEY and CDR2 SVGAGI. The CDR3 extends over 15 amino acids. This CDR3 is CASCSAGTRCNEQFF. The CDR3 DNA is TGTGCCAGCTGCTCAGCGGGGACACGGTGCAATGAGCAGTTCTTC.

This clonotype is classed as medium-sized. The chain is built from TRBV18 and TRBJ2-2; 11 positions agree with TRBD2. Unmatched junction bases numbered 14, after V lost 1 base and J lost 4 bases. The germline V gene has CDR1 KGHSH and CDR2 LQKENI. CDR3 length: 20 residues. CDR3 coding DNA: TGTGCCAGCTCACCACTAGATGTGGAACTAGCGGGAGATGTCACCGGGGAGCTGTTTTTT. Translated: CASSPLDVELAGDVTGELFF.

This chain uses TRBV27 with TRBJ2-3; TRBD1 agrees at 9 bases. V was clipped by 5 bases and J by 4 bases; unmatched bases: 7. The CDR3 contains 15 residues. CDR1 and CDR2 from the germline V gene are MNHEY and SMNVEV (reference sequence). The CDR3, as DNA: TGTGCCAGCAGTACACAGGGGGCTGGGGCAGATACGCAGTATTTT. This gives the protein CASSTQGAGADTQYF.

This clonotype was seen a handful of times. This rearrangement joins TRBV27 to TRBJ1-1; weak D call: TRBD1 (6 bases). Germline loops: CDR1 MNHEY, CDR2 SMNVEV (reference sequence). The CDR3 consists of 14 residues. The V end was cut by 6 bases, the J end by 4 bases, with 15 bases between. The DNA of the CDR3 is TGTGCCAGCAGGAGGGGGGGTCTGCTCACTGAAGCTTTCTTT. Translated: CASRRGGLLTEAFF.

This clonotype has only a few counts. The chain links TRBV19 to TRBJ1-5; no firm D call. The germline V gene encodes CDR1 LNHDA and CDR2 SQIVND (reference sequence). The V gene lost 6 bases and the J gene lost 0 bases, with 27 bases spanning the gap. The CDR3 length is 20 residues. Here the CDR3 reads CASSTALPLGLGYSNQPQHF. The CDR3, as DNA: TGTGCCAGTAGCACCGCCCTACCTTTAGGTTTGGGATATAGCAATCAGCCCCAGCATTTT.

As regards this clonotype: A read error may produce the germline difference seen at one junction end. V is TRBV4-3 and J is TRBJ2-2, with TRBD2 identical over 7 bases. The CDR3 loop spans 16 amino acids. CDR1 and CDR2 (germline): LGHNA, YSLEER. This CDR3 reads CASSQETGGNTGELFF. CDR3 in DNA: TGTGCCAGCAGCCAAGAGACGGGAGGGAACACCGGGGAGCTGTTTTTT.

The chain combines TRBV4-3 with TRBJ2-3; the D gene is possibly TRBD2 (7 bases). The germline gives CDR1 LGHNA, CDR2 YSLEER. This CDR3 has 16 residues. V lost 7 bases, J lost 6 bases, and 23 bases lay in between. The CDR3 DNA reads TGCGCCAGCAAAGCCTTTTGGGGGGCGGGAGACGATACGCAGTATTTT. It yields the protein CASKAFWGAGDDTQYF.

This clonotype is medium-sized within its sample. The gene calls are TRBV15 and TRBJ2-3; the D is unclear. The CDR3 is 15 amino acids. Germline assignment: CDR1 LNHNV and CDR2 YYDKDF (reference sequence). With 3 bases removed from V and 3 bases from J, the gap between germline ends came to 13 bases. The CDR3 nucleotides read TGTGCCACCAGCAGTGACCTGGGTCGGACAGATACGCAGTATTTT. Its protein is CATSSDLGRTDTQYF.

Sample share makes this clonotype medium-sized. The rearrangement uses TRBV27 and TRBJ2-1; D is ambiguous. The germline V gene has CDR1 MNHEY and CDR2 SMNVEV (reference sequence). The CDR3 runs to 15 residues. V lost 3 bases and J 0 bases, leaving 9 bases between the germline ends. The CDR3 spells CASSFMGSSYNEQFF. Written as DNA, the CDR3 is TGTGCCAGCAGTTTTATGGGCAGCTCCTACAATGAGCAGTTCTTC.

This clonotype was recorded many times. DNA of the CDR3: TGTGCCAGCAGTGAGGAGATAATATATGAGGGAGCTAATGAAAAACTGTTTTTT. It codes for CASSEEIIYEGANEKLFF. V usage is TRBV6-1 and J usage is TRBJ1-4, with no clear D. This CDR3 is 18 amino acids long. Germline CDR1 MNHNS, CDR2 SASEGT. V was trimmed by 3 bases and J by 3 bases, leaving 20 bases between them.

In its sample, this clonotype is medium-sized. This rearrangement joins TRBV6-5 to TRBJ2-4, with 11 positions matching TRBD2. V trimming: 4 bases; J trimming: 0 bases; junction bases outside the gene matches: 8. Germline CDR1 reads MNHEY; CDR2 reads SVGAGI. The CDR3 contains 18 residues. The CDR3 DNA follows: TGTGCCAGCAGTTCGCTAGCGGGAGGAAACCTAGCCAAAAACATTCAGTACTTC. Protein sequence: CASSSLAGGNLAKNIQYF.

This sequence joins TRBV5-4 and TRBJ2-7; D may correspond to TRBD1 or TRBD2 (5 bases each). The CDR3 consists of 15 residues. The germline V gene has CDR1 SGHNT and CDR2 YYREEE (reference sequence). V gave up 4 bases and J gave up 4 bases, with 18 bases separating them. The CDR3 protein is CASSLTGEGTYEQYF. The CDR3 nucleotides are TGTGCCAGCAGCCTAACTGGCGAGGGGACGTACGAGCAGTACTTC.

This clonotype showed up just a few times. The genes are TRBV19 and TRBJ1-5; D is possibly TRBD1 (6 bases). There are 15 residues in the CDR3. V lost 3 bases to trimming and J lost 0 bases, with 9 bases between them. Germline V gene data show CDR1 as LNHDA and CDR2 as SQIVND (reference sequence). CDR3 loop: CASSIAGASNQPQHF. CDR3 coding DNA: TGTGCCAGTAGTATTGCAGGGGCTAGCAATCAGCCCCAGCATTTT.

J is TRBJ2-7 and V is TRBV21-1; TRBD2, the D gene given by the table, was not confirmed from the DNA. TRBV21-1 is deemed a pseudogene. This CDR3 spans 16 amino acids. CDR3 DNA sequence: TGTGCCAGCAGCAAAGCCCCCAGGGGGAGGGGGTTGGAGCAGTACTTC. Translating gives CASSKAPRGRGLEQYF.

The chain is built from TRBV6-1 and TRBJ2-7, with 8 bases that match TRBD2. Germline CDR1 MNHNS, CDR2 SASEGT. There are 18 residues in the CDR3. V shed 2 bases, J shed 4 bases, and the junction held 16 bases outside the gene matches. This chain's CDR3 is CASSELGAGAAGAYEQYF. The CDR3 DNA sequence: TGTGCCAGCAGTGAACTCGGAGCGGGAGCCGCCGGGGCATACGAGCAGTACTTC.

This clonotype ranks as medium-sized (0.01 to 0.1%). The V call is TRBV29-1, the J call TRBJ2-2; the match to TRBD2 covers 13 bases. The CDR3 is 17 residues long. V was pared by 2 bases and J by 0 bases, with 3 bases of the junction left unmatched. CDR1 and CDR2 (germline): SQVTM, ANQGSEA. The CDR3 DNA is TGCAGCGTTGAAAGAGGGACTAGCGGGGCGAACACCGGGGAGCTGTTTTTT. Protein: CSVERGTSGANTGELFF.

V usage is TRBV4-1 and J usage is TRBJ1-2, with 12 nucleotides matching TRBD1. This CDR3 has 17 amino acids. Trimming removed 0 bases from V and 8 bases from J; junction bases left unmatched: 10. Germline CDR1 MGHRA, CDR2 YSYEKL. The CDR3 loop is CASSQDTGTGGAGGYTF. In nucleotides, the CDR3 is TGCGCCAGCAGCCAAGATACCGGGACAGGGGGCGCGGGAGGCTACACCTTC.

Relative to its sample, this clonotype is medium-sized. The rearrangement joins TRBV5-4 to TRBJ2-3, with 9 bases matching TRBD2. V gave up 4 bases and J gave up 4 bases; unmatched junction bases: 7. The CDR3 covers 15 residues. Looked up from germline, CDR1 is SGHNT and CDR2 is YYREEE (reference sequence). The CDR3 region is CASSAGLARSDTQYF. CDR3 DNA sequence: TGTGCCAGCAGCGCAGGACTAGCGAGGTCAGATACGCAGTATTTT. Full variable domain (rest looked up from reference TRBV5-4 and TRBJ2-3): ETGVTQSPTHLIKTRGQQVTLRCSSQSGHNTVSWYQQALGQGPQFIFQYYREEENGRGNFPPRFSGLQFPNYSSELNVNALELDDSALYLCASSAGLARSDTQYFGPGTRLTVL.

The chain carries TRBV20-1 and TRBJ2-1; 7 positions match TRBD2. The germline V gene encodes CDR1 DFQATT and CDR2 SNEGSKA (reference sequence). V was clipped by 0 bases and J by 5 bases; unmatched bases: 13. This CDR3 region has 17 residues. CDR3 protein: CSARDLIWAGAHNEQFF. In DNA, the CDR3 is TGCAGTGCTAGAGATCTGATTTGGGCGGGAGCACACAATGAGCAGTTCTTC.

This clonotype showed up many times. The gene calls are TRBV7-6 and TRBJ2-7; 10 bases are a match to TRBD2. CDR1 SGHVS and CDR2 FNYEAQ come from the germline V gene. This CDR3 contains 15 residues. Trimming cost V 6 bases and J 3 bases; bases outside gene matches: 8. The CDR3: CASRRVASGSYEQYF. CDR3 DNA: TGTGCCAGCAGGAGAGTCGCTAGCGGGAGCTACGAGCAGTACTTC.

This chain links TRBV11-2 with TRBJ2-7; 8 nucleotides agree with TRBD1. V dropped 5 bases and J dropped 7; count of bases not matched to a gene: 4. Germline values: CDR1 SGHAT, CDR2 FQNNGV. This CDR3 region has 12 residues. As DNA, the CDR3 is TGTGCCAGCAGCCGCCGGGACAGGGAGCAGTACTTC. As protein: CASSRRDREQYF.

For the CDR3, the DNA is TGCGCCAGCAGCACCACGGACACCCAGCGGAGTCCCCTCCACTTT. It translates to CASSTTDTQRSPLHF. The chain employs TRBV4-3 and TRBJ1-6; possible D gene TRBD1, 5 bases. CDR1 is LGHNA and CDR2 is YSLEER in the germline V gene. The V and J ends lost 5 bases and 13 bases respectively, with 21 bases between them. The CDR3 length is 15 residues.

To note about this clonotype: This sequence may be a read error, since a much larger clone differs from it by one base. The chain carries TRBV6-2 or TRBV6-3 and TRBJ2-5; 7 positions match TRBD1. CDR1 MNHEY and CDR2 SVGEGT come from the germline V gene. This CDR3 is built from 15 residues. CDR3 loop: CASSPGHNRGETKYF. For the CDR3, the DNA is TGTGCCAGCAGCCCCGGACATAACAGGGGAGAGACCAAGTACTTC.

This clonotype is medium-sized by share. The chain links TRBV6-5 to TRBJ2-1; no definite D call. V lost 6 bases, J lost 12 bases, and 15 bases lay in between. This CDR3 is 12 amino acids long. The germline V gene encodes CDR1 MNHEY and CDR2 SVGAGI. The CDR3 DNA reads TGTGCCAGCAGCTCGATGGCGAACTGGCAGTTCTTC. It codes for CASSSMANWQFF.

This clonotype is termed medium-sized. The chain links TRBV27 to TRBJ2-7; D remains unclear. The CDR3 has 14 amino acids. Germline V gene sequence: CDR1 MNHEY, CDR2 SMNVEV (reference sequence). Trimming took 2 bases from V and 3 from J, leaving 11 bases between them. CDR3 coding DNA: TGTGCCAGCAGTTTAGACCCAGCAAACTACGAGCAGTACTTC. This sequence encodes CASSLDPANYEQYF.